Below, 29 T cell receptor beta chains from the same sample are listed, as sequenced in a study of cytomegalovirus exposure and HLA in healthy donors (dated by TCRdb to 2016 to 2017). The library relied on the immunoSEQ multiplex PCR assay. The multiplex PCR relied on a mix of 60 forward primers for TCR Vbeta segments and 13 reverse primers for TCR Jbeta segments. Drawn from immuneACCESS, this table holds only the in-frame rearrangements with V and J called that TCRdb kept. Clones are partly lost; checked studies trace under half to an unresolved V gene and leave the rest unexplained. The sample table holds approximately 190,000 clones, of which roughly 74% were seen once. The ten largest clones capture 4.5% to 7.5% of the sample. The sample was PBMCs. These receptors were collected from a woman aged 30 to 39 in good health and CMV-seropositive.

This rearrangement joins TRBV15 to TRBJ1-5; TRBD1 aligns across 9 bases. The CDR3 has 16 amino acids. Germline CDR1 LNHNV, CDR2 YYDKDF (reference sequence). With V trimmed by 6 bases and J by 0 bases, 6 bases remained unmatched. The CDR3 reads CATSDRGAYSNQPQHF. The DNA of the CDR3 is TGTGCCACCAGTGACAGGGGGGCCTATAGCAATCAGCCCCAGCATTTT.

Only a few counts were recorded for this clone. V and J are TRBV2 and TRBJ1-4, with D tentatively TRBD1 (5 bases). The CDR3 totals 16 residues. V lost 1 base to trimming and J lost 0 bases, with 9 bases between them. Looked up from germline, CDR1 is SNHLY and CDR2 is FYNNEI. CDR3 DNA: TGTGCCAGCAGTGAAGGACAGTTCGCAACTAATGAAAAACTGTTTTTT. Translation: CASSEGQFATNEKLFF.

The chain carries TRBV5-1 and TRBJ2-5, with TRBD2 matching over 14 bases. This CDR3 has 18 amino acids. V shed 8 bases and J 5 bases; nucleotides not matched to a gene: 17. Germline lookup yields CDR1 SGHRS and CDR2 YFSETQ. CDR3 protein: CASRLAGGRRGPEETQYF. CDR3 coding DNA: TGCGCCAGTAGACTAGCGGGGGGGCGGAGAGGGCCAGAGGAGACCCAGTACTTC.

In its sample, this clone was seen a few times. The chain carries TRBV6-5 and TRBJ1-1; weak D call: TRBD1 (6 bases). The V gene's germline CDR1 is MNHEY and CDR2 SVGAGI. The CDR3 spans 15 residues. The germline V and J ends were trimmed by 7 bases and 1 base, with 16 bases remaining between them. Written as DNA, the CDR3 is TGTGCCAGCACTATTCCCGGGACACCGAACACTGAAGCTTTCTTT. Translating gives CASTIPGTPNTEAFF.

The chain recombines TRBV10-3 with TRBJ1-4, with D perhaps TRBD1 (5 bases). CDR1 and CDR2 from the germline V gene are ENHRY and SYGVKD. Trimming stripped 10 bases from V and 5 bases from J, with 14 bases between. This CDR3 contains 13 residues. The CDR3 nucleotides are TGTGCCAGCGGAGACGGGGGGAATGAAAAACTGTTTTTT. This sequence encodes CASGDGGNEKLFF.

This clone was seen only a few times. V and J are TRBV25-1 and TRBJ1-1; D gene unclear. Per germline, CDR1 MGHDK and CDR2 SYGVNS. The CDR3 loop spans 10 amino acids. Trimming took 7 bases from V and 10 from J, leaving 10 bases between them. DNA of the CDR3: TGTGCCAGCACTCGGAGTCGAGCTTTCTTT. This translates into CASTRSRAFF.

The chain employs TRBV5-3 and TRBJ1-1; no reliable D call. TRBV5-3 counts as an open reading frame of uncertain function. Trimming removed 1 base from V and 0 bases from J, with 10 bases in between. CDR3 length: 15 residues. CDR3 in amino acids: CARSLNRVMNTEAFF. The CDR3 DNA follows: TGTGCCAGAAGCTTGAACAGAGTAATGAACACTGAAGCTTTCTTT.

V usage is TRBV28 and J usage is TRBJ2-7, with a possible D match to TRBD2 (6 bases). V lost 6 bases to trimming and J lost 6 bases, with 15 bases between them. Looked up from germline, CDR1 is MDHEN and CDR2 is SYDVKM. This CDR3 spans 13 amino acids. The CDR3 protein is CASSGSLVFEQYF. The CDR3 nucleotides are TGTGCCAGCAGCGGGAGCTTGGTCTTCGAGCAGTACTTC.

This clone was detected a few times. The chain combines TRBV6-5 with TRBJ2-3; D gene uncertain. In germline, CDR1 is MNHEY, CDR2 SVGAGI. The CDR3 consists of 14 residues. V lost 2 bases and J lost 4, with 10 bases in between. CDR3 sequence reads: CASSYASRADTQYF. CDR3 DNA sequence: TGTGCCAGCAGTTACGCTAGTCGCGCAGATACGCAGTATTTT.

The rearrangement links TRBV2 to TRBJ1-2; TRBD1 aligns across 10 bases. CDR3 length: 15 amino acids. The germline CDR1 and CDR2 sequences are SNHLY and FYNNEI. With 6 bases clipped from V and 1 base from J, the junction kept 5 bases outside the gene matches. In DNA form, the CDR3 reads TGTGCCAGCAGCGCGAGGACAGGGGGTAACTATGGCTACACCTTC. Amino acids: CASSARTGGNYGYTF.

A single count supports this clone. The genes are TRBV9 and TRBJ1-2; 8 positions agree with TRBD1. The CDR3 totals 15 residues. Per the germline V gene, CDR1 is SGDLS and CDR2 is YYNGEE. The trim removed 3 bases at V and 3 bases at J, leaving 7 bases unmatched. CDR3 nucleotides: TGTGCCAGCAGCGCCGACAGGGGCCTGTACTATGGCTACACCTTC. It yields the protein CASSADRGLYYGYTF. The variable domain in full, with the rest retrieved from reference TRBV9 and TRBJ1-2, is DSGVTQTPKHLITATGQRVTLRCSPRSGDLSVYWYQQSLDQGLQFLIQYYNGEERAKGNILERFSAQQFPDLHSELNLSSLELGDSALYFCASSADRGLYYGYTFGSGTRLTVV.

The CDR3 here is CASSSEGAGTDTQYF. The CDR3 DNA reads TGTGCCAGCAGCTCCGAAGGAGCGGGAACAGATACGCAGTATTTT. The rearrangement uses TRBV13 and TRBJ2-3; TRBD2 agrees at 7 bases. The CDR3 has 15 residues. CDR1 PRHDT and CDR2 FYEKMQ come from the germline V gene (reference sequence). The trim removed 4 bases at V and 3 bases at J, leaving 7 bases unmatched.

V and J are TRBV28 and TRBJ1-4; 8 bases are a match to TRBD1. The CDR3 is made up of 15 amino acids. Per germline, CDR1 MDHEN and CDR2 SYDVKM. Trimming cost V 5 bases and J 7 bases; bases outside gene matches: 9. The CDR3 sequence: CASSLRTGFSEKLFF. In nucleotides, the CDR3 is TGTGCCAGCAGTCTAAGGACAGGGTTTAGTGAAAAACTGTTTTTT.

The rearrangement links TRBV4-3 to TRBJ1-2, with TRBD1 as a possible D gene (5 bases). The CDR3 extends over 13 amino acids. Germline-derived CDR1 and CDR2 are LGHNA and YSLEER. V lost 5 bases and J 7 bases, leaving 14 bases between the germline ends. Here the CDR3 reads CASSVGDSRGYTF. DNA of the CDR3: TGCGCCAGCAGCGTAGGAGACAGTCGTGGCTACACCTTC.

This chain links TRBV7-9 with TRBJ1-2; possible D gene TRBD1, 6 bases. There are 14 residues in the CDR3. Germline CDR1 SEHNR, CDR2 FQNEAQ (reference sequence). Deletions cut 5 bases from V and 5 bases from J, with 15 bases between. CDR3 protein: CASSPGDWGYGYTF. The CDR3 DNA is TGTGCCAGCAGCCCAGGGGATTGGGGTTATGGCTACACCTTC.

The chain joins TRBV5-4 to TRBJ2-3, with 7 bases matching TRBD2. This CDR3 is built from 16 residues. Unmatched junction bases numbered 6, after V lost 0 bases and J lost 2 bases. Looked up from germline, CDR1 is SGHNT and CDR2 is YYREEE (reference sequence). The CDR3, as DNA: TGTGCCAGCAGCTTGGTTGGGCGGGGGTACACAGATACGCAGTATTTT. Amino acids: CASSLVGRGYTDTQYF.

The CDR3 loop reads CASSTQTGKQFF. In DNA, the CDR3 is TGTGCCAGCAGCACCCAGACAGGGAAGCAGTTCTTC. The rearrangement links TRBV7-9 to TRBJ2-1, with 7 positions matching TRBD1. This CDR3 spans 12 amino acids. Germline V gives CDR1 SEHNR, CDR2 FQNEAQ (reference sequence). V lost 5 bases, J lost 11 bases, and 6 bases stayed unmatched.

This chain uses TRBV6-1 with TRBJ1-5; 7 positions agree with TRBD1. V was pared by 6 bases and J by 4 bases, with 9 bases of the junction left unmatched. The CDR3 spans 15 residues. Per germline, CDR1 MNHNS and CDR2 SASEGT. The CDR3 bases are TGTGCCAGCAGCCGGACAGGAGGTGGTAATCAGCCCCAGCATTTT. Protein sequence: CASSRTGGGNQPQHF.

The rearrangement uses TRBV28 and TRBJ1-2, with 9 bases that match TRBD1. This CDR3 region has 14 residues. CDR1 MDHEN and CDR2 SYDVKM come from the germline V gene. The V and J ends lost 3 bases and 2 bases, in that order; junction bases with no gene match: 1. The DNA for the CDR3 is TGTGCCAGCAGTTTGGGACAGGGCAACTATGGCTACACCTTC. This encodes CASSLGQGNYGYTF.

The V and J genes are TRBV2 and TRBJ1-2, with D unresolved. The CDR3 runs to 12 residues. V lost 3 bases to trimming and J lost 6 bases, with 8 bases between them. CDR1 and CDR2 (germline): SNHLY, FYNNEI. Written as DNA, the CDR3 is TGTGCCAGCAGTGATGTAAAAAATGGCTACACCTTC. Its protein is CASSDVKNGYTF. Using reference TRBV2 and TRBJ1-2 for the parts outside the CDR3, the full variable domain is EPEVTQTPSHQVTQMGQEVILRCVPISNHLYFYWYRQILGQKVEFLVSFYNNEISEKSEIFDDQFSVERPDGSNFTLKIRSTKLEDSAMYFCASSDVKNGYTFGSGTRLTVV.

The chain has TRBV7-9 and TRBJ1-1; D is unclear. This CDR3 region has 12 residues. V was pared by 1 base and J by 11 bases, with 11 bases between. Germline V gene data show CDR1 as SEHNR and CDR2 as FQNEAQ (reference sequence). The CDR3 DNA reads TGTGCCAGCAGCTTAGATACGGGAAGGGCTTTCTTT. Translation: CASSLDTGRAFF. The variable domain in full, completed from reference TRBV7-9 and TRBJ1-1, reads DTGVSQNPRHKITKRGQNVTFRCDPISEHNRLYWYRQTLGQGPEFLTYFQNEAQLEKSRLLSDRFSAERPKGSFSTLEIQRTEQGDSAMYLCASSLDTGRAFFGQGTRLTVV.

J is TRBJ1-1 and V is TRBV19, with D unclear. This CDR3 is 14 amino acids long. The V and J ends lost 6 bases and 1 base respectively, with 12 bases between them. Germline V gives CDR1 LNHDA, CDR2 SQIVND (reference sequence). The CDR3, as DNA: TGTGCCAGTAGCCTAGGCCTAGCGAACACTGAAGCTTTCTTT. This codes for CASSLGLANTEAFF.

V is TRBV7-9 and J is TRBJ2-2; no clear D gene. CDR1 is SEHNR, CDR2 FQNEAQ, per germline (reference sequence). The CDR3 is 13 residues long. V lost 5 bases and J lost 7, with 11 bases in between. The CDR3 here is CASSTVRIGELFF. The CDR3 nucleotides are TGTGCCAGCAGCACGGTCAGGATCGGGGAGCTGTTTTTT.

V is TRBV13 and J is TRBJ1-2; 8 bases line up with TRBD1. With V trimmed by 5 bases and J by 4 bases, 9 bases remained unmatched. CDR3 length: 15 residues. CDR1 and CDR2 (germline): PRHDT, FYEKMQ (reference sequence). The chain's CDR3 is CASSTSDREVYGYTF. CDR3 DNA: TGTGCCAGCAGCACTTCGGACAGGGAGGTCTATGGCTACACCTTC.

Details on this clone: Other DNA sequences within the sample encode an identical CDR3. This chain connects TRBV7-2 to TRBJ1-2; 8 bases align to TRBD1. The V and J ends lost 5 bases and 8 bases, in that order; junction bases with no gene match: 10. CDR1 SGHTA and CDR2 FQGNSA come from the germline V gene. The CDR3 consists of 14 residues. The CDR3 DNA reads TGTGCCAGCAGCACCCGGACAGGGCGCTTCGGCTACACCTTC. Protein product: CASSTRTGRFGYTF.

The genes are TRBV2 and TRBJ2-3; D is possibly TRBD1 (5 bases). The CDR3 is 15 amino acids. Trimming pared 4 bases from V and 7 bases from J, leaving 18 bases between. Germline-derived CDR1 and CDR2 are SNHLY and FYNNEI. CDR3 amino acids: CASSVGVGWGHTQYF. In DNA form, the CDR3 reads TGTGCCAGCAGTGTCGGAGTTGGGTGGGGCCATACGCAGTATTTT.

The rearrangement joins TRBV5-6 to TRBJ2-3, with a tentative D call TRBD1 (6 bases). The germline V gene has CDR1 SGHDT and CDR2 YYEEEE. The CDR3 has 15 amino acids. V lost 4 bases and J 2 bases, leaving 14 bases between the germline ends. CDR3 in DNA: TGTGCCAGCAGCCCACAGGGAAGGCTCACAGATACGCAGTATTTT. Encoded protein: CASSPQGRLTDTQYF.

The chain couples TRBV6-5 to TRBJ2-3, with 8 positions matching TRBD2. Trimming at V came to 4 bases and at J to 6 bases, leaving 6 bases not matched to a gene. Per germline, CDR1 MNHEY and CDR2 SVGAGI. This CDR3 has 14 residues. The CDR3 here is CASSFGLASDTQYF. CDR3 bases: TGTGCCAGCAGTTTTGGACTAGCTTCTGATACGCAGTATTTT.

The chain couples TRBV2 to TRBJ2-5; 7 bases fit TRBD2. The CDR3 contains 15 residues. The junction had 8 bases not matched to a gene; V was cut back by 2 bases and J by 5 bases. Germline V gene sequence: CDR1 SNHLY, CDR2 FYNNEI. For the CDR3, the DNA is TGTGCCAGCAGTGAACTAGCGGCCAAGAAGGAGACCCAGTACTTC. It yields the protein CASSELAAKKETQYF.